The 31 T cell receptor beta chains presented below share a single source sample, sequenced in a study of cytomegalovirus exposure and HLA in healthy donors. With 60 Vbeta and 13 Jbeta primers, the PCR was carried out. Clones were read by immunoSEQ multiplex PCR, and TCRdb kept only the in-frame ones, dropping some. The top ten clones hold about 0.24% of a sample with more than 150,000 clones, 87% of them seen once. Sample: PBMCs. The receptors derive from a girl under two years old in good health and CMV-seronegative.

This chain links TRBV5-1 with TRBJ2-5, with 8 nucleotides matching TRBD2. Germline V lookup: CDR1 SGHRS, CDR2 YFSETQ. Trimming cost V 0 bases and J 1 base; bases outside gene matches: 2. The CDR3 runs to 15 residues. In DNA form, the CDR3 reads TGCGCCAGCAGCTTGGGCCGGGGGGGCCAAGAGACCCAGTACTTC. It codes for CASSLGRGGQETQYF.

The chain links TRBV5-1 to TRBJ1-2; no reliable D call. V lost 0 bases and J 7 bases, leaving 7 bases between the germline ends. Germline V gives CDR1 SGHRS, CDR2 YFSETQ. The CDR3 is 12 amino acids. In DNA, the CDR3 is TGCGCCAGCAGCTTGGGCGTCGGTGGCTACACCTTC. This codes for CASSLGVGGYTF. Full variable domain (rest looked up from reference TRBV5-1 and TRBJ1-2): KAGVTQTPRYLIKTRGQQVTLSCSPISGHRSVSWYQQTPGQGLQFLFEYFSETQRNKGNFPGRFSGRQFSNSRSEMNVSTLELGDSALYLCASSLGVGGYTFGSGTRLTVV.

The chain has TRBV5-1 and TRBJ1-1, with a possible D match to TRBD1 (5 bases). The CDR3 length is 16 residues. V was cut by 3 bases and J by 5 bases, with 20 bases left in between. Germline-derived CDR1 and CDR2 are SGHRS and YFSETQ. CDR3 DNA sequence: TGCGCCAGCAGCTCGATCCCTCAGGGAAAAGGAACTGAAGCTTTCTTT. Amino acids: CASSSIPQGKGTEAFF.

The CDR3 nucleotides read TGTGCCAGCAGCGTAGCCGGGGGTCCCTACAATGAGCAGTTCTTC. Residues: CASSVAGGPYNEQFF. The chain carries TRBV9 and TRBJ2-1, with D possibly TRBD2 on 6 matching bases. Trimming stripped 0 bases from V and 2 bases from J, with 9 bases between. CDR1 is SGDLS, CDR2 YYNGEE, per germline. There are 15 residues in the CDR3.

The chain links TRBV2 to TRBJ1-1; perhaps TRBD1 as D (6 bases). CDR1 and CDR2 (germline): SNHLY, FYNNEI. Deletions cut 1 base from V and 10 bases from J, with 13 bases between. The CDR3 spans 13 residues. CDR3 DNA sequence: TGTGCCAGCAGTGAAGAGGGGGTCAATGGAGCTTTCTTT. This gives the protein CASSEEGVNGAFF. The variable domain in full, completed from reference TRBV2 and TRBJ1-1, reads EPEVTQTPSHQVTQMGQEVILRCVPISNHLYFYWYRQILGQKVEFLVSFYNNEISEKSEIFDDQFSVERPDGSNFTLKIRSTKLEDSAMYFCASSEEGVNGAFFGQGTRLTVV.

V is TRBV27 and J is TRBJ2-5; tentative D call: TRBD1 (5 bases). The CDR3 sequence is 13 residues long. Trimming cost V 6 bases and J 0 bases, with 8 bases left between them. Germline CDR1 reads MNHEY; CDR2 reads SMNVEV (reference sequence). The CDR3 is CASRGQYQETQYF. CDR3 DNA sequence: TGTGCCAGCAGGGGGCAGTACCAAGAGACCCAGTACTTC.

The J gene is TRBJ2-3, the V gene TRBV6-5; 8 bases agree with TRBD2. The CDR3 length is 16 residues. Per germline, CDR1 MNHEY and CDR2 SVGAGI. V was clipped by 0 bases and J by 11 bases; unmatched bases: 13. Here the CDR3 reads CASSYSPGGLDFVQYF. The DNA of the CDR3 is TGTGCCAGCAGTTACTCGCCGGGGGGGCTGGATTTCGTGCAGTATTTT.

The chain uses TRBV13 and TRBJ2-1, with D possibly being TRBD1 (6 bases). The V end lost 5 bases, the J end lost 6 bases, and 17 bases lay between the germline ends. This CDR3 spans 15 amino acids. Looked up from germline, CDR1 is PRHDT and CDR2 is FYEKMQ (reference sequence). The CDR3: CASSRPGHRGNEQFF. CDR3 in DNA: TGTGCCAGCAGCCGCCCGGGACACCGAGGCAATGAGCAGTTCTTC.

This clone was picked up one time. For the CDR3, the DNA is TGTGCCAGCAGCACCCACCCCCCCGGACAGGGGAGTAATTCACCCCTCCACTTT. Protein sequence: CASSTHPPGQGSNSPLHF. The V and J genes are TRBV5-4 and TRBJ1-6; 9 bases match TRBD1. The CDR3 totals 18 residues. The germline V gene has CDR1 SGHNT and CDR2 YYREEE (reference sequence). Trimming took 4 bases from V and 6 from J; bases not matched to a gene: 14.

A note on this clone: The same CDR3 also results from other DNA sequences found in this sample. The J gene is TRBJ1-2, the V gene TRBV5-5; 9 bases match TRBD1. Per the germline V gene, CDR1 is SGHKS and CDR2 is YYEKEE (reference sequence). Germline trimming cut 3 bases from V and 3 bases from J; bases unmatched to any gene: 3. The CDR3 is 14 amino acids. The CDR3 sequence is CASSSGQGYYGYTF. As DNA, the CDR3 is TGTGCCAGCAGCTCTGGACAGGGGTACTATGGCTACACCTTC.

Worth noting for this clone: The identical CDR3 is also encoded by other nucleotide sequences in the sample. The genes are TRBV5-4 and TRBJ2-3, with D possibly matching TRBD2 (5 bases). The ends were cut back, 0 bases at V and 6 bases at J, with 14 bases in the middle. This CDR3 contains 15 residues. Germline V gene sequence: CDR1 SGHNT, CDR2 YYREEE (reference sequence). The CDR3 DNA sequence: TGTGCCAGCAGCTTGGTTCCCACCACGGGGGATACGCAGTATTTT. Translated, it gives CASSLVPTTGDTQYF.

V and J are TRBV6-5 and TRBJ2-5; 7 bases are shared with TRBD1. The J call is in doubt because the DNA end fits TRBJ2-7 better. The CDR3 sequence is 14 residues long. Germline V CDR1 and CDR2: MNHEY, SVGAGI. CDR3 protein: CASRNRGIAYEQYF. The DNA of the CDR3 is TGTGCCAGCAGAAACAGGGGTATCGCCTACGAGCAGTACTTC.

The genes are TRBV10-2 and TRBJ2-1; TRBD2 might be the D (7 bases). Trimming took 6 bases from V and 4 from J, leaving 22 bases between them. From germline, CDR1 is WSHSY and CDR2 SAAADI. This CDR3 contains 17 residues. CDR3 sequence: CASRQQGGPHTYNEQFF. Written as DNA, the CDR3 is TGCGCCAGCAGACAACAGGGAGGGCCACACACTTACAATGAGCAGTTCTTC.

The rearrangement links TRBV19 to TRBJ2-7, with D perhaps TRBD1 (5 bases). Germline CDR1 LNHDA, CDR2 SQIVND (reference sequence). With 2 bases removed from V and 0 bases from J, the gap between germline ends came to 11 bases. The CDR3 length is 15 residues. The CDR3 nucleotides read TGTGCCAGTAGTATAAGTCTGGACACCTCCTACGAGCAGTACTTC. This gives the protein CASSISLDTSYEQYF.

The genes are TRBV25-1 and TRBJ1-1, with D hard to call. The CDR3 is 14 amino acids. The V end was cut by 1 base, the J end by 3 bases, with 9 bases between. Germline V lookup: CDR1 MGHDK, CDR2 SYGVNS. CDR3 loop: CASSESAGYTEAFF. CDR3 DNA sequence: TGTGCCAGCAGTGAATCGGCGGGATACACTGAAGCTTTCTTT.

This clone appeared a single time. This sequence joins TRBV12-5 and TRBJ2-2, with D uncertain. The CDR3 consists of 15 residues. Germline V gives CDR1 LGHNT, CDR2 FRNRAP. V lost 0 bases and J 4 bases, leaving 9 bases between the germline ends. The CDR3 coding sequence is TGTGCTAGTGGTTTGGTACTAAGTGGCACCGGGGAGCTGTTTTTT. Protein product: CASGLVLSGTGELFF.

The V gene is TRBV19, the J gene TRBJ1-2; TRBD1 agrees at 9 bases. There are 17 residues in the CDR3. J lost 0 bases, V lost 9 bases, and 14 bases had no gene match. The germline V gene has CDR1 LNHDA and CDR2 SQIVND (reference sequence). The CDR3, as DNA: TGTGCCAGCGGAGGGGAGGAGACAGGGGGGCCTAACTATGGCTACACCTTC. Translation gives CASGGEETGGPNYGYTF.

This clone was recorded a few times. The chain employs TRBV6-1 and TRBJ2-5, with 7 bases matching TRBD2. Looked up from germline, CDR1 is MNHNS and CDR2 is SASEGT. V shed 1 base and J 2 bases; nucleotides not matched to a gene: 13. The CDR3 has 18 residues. In DNA, the CDR3 is TGTGCCAGCAGTGAAGGAGGCCCGGGGGGAGTAGAGCAAGAGACCCAGTACTTC. This sequence encodes CASSEGGPGGVEQETQYF.

J is TRBJ1-6 and V is TRBV4-1; perhaps TRBD1 as D (5 bases). The V end was cut by 2 bases, the J end by 6 bases, with 11 bases between. The CDR3 totals 15 residues. The V gene's germline CDR1 is MGHRA and CDR2 YSYEKL. The CDR3 here is CASSQRQGINSPLHF. Written as DNA, the CDR3 is TGCGCCAGCAGCCAAAGGCAGGGTATTAATTCACCCCTCCACTTT.

This CDR3 is CASSLEGTAYYEQYF. CDR3 DNA sequence: TGCGCCAGCAGCTTGGAGGGGACAGCCTACTACGAGCAGTACTTC. This rearrangement joins TRBV5-1 to TRBJ2-7, with 7 positions matching TRBD1. The germline V gene has CDR1 SGHRS and CDR2 YFSETQ. V lost 0 bases, J lost 3 bases, and 6 bases stayed unmatched. The CDR3 loop spans 15 amino acids.

The chain links TRBV9 to TRBJ2-3; 14 bases line up with TRBD2. Germline V gene data show CDR1 as SGDLS and CDR2 as YYNGEE. With 4 bases clipped from V and 4 bases from J, the junction kept 5 bases outside the gene matches. CDR3 size: 16 residues. The CDR3, as DNA: TGTGCCAGCAGCTTCAGGACTAGCGGGGGGTCAGATACGCAGTATTTT. Its translation is CASSFRTSGGSDTQYF.

The rearrangement links TRBV6-1 to TRBJ2-7; 15 bases are a match to TRBD2. The CDR3 loop spans 15 amino acids. V lost 4 bases to trimming and J lost 6 bases; unmatched junction nucleotides: 4. The germline gives CDR1 MNHNS, CDR2 SASEGT. The CDR3 spells CASSGKGLAGGEQYF. CDR3 nucleotides: TGTGCCAGCAGTGGCAAGGGACTAGCGGGAGGCGAGCAGTACTTC.

The chain is built from TRBV4-1 and TRBJ2-7, with 9 bases matching TRBD2. This CDR3 is built from 14 residues. V shed 5 bases and J 5 bases; nucleotides not matched to a gene: 7. CDR1 is MGHRA and CDR2 is YSYEKL in the germline V gene. The CDR3: CASSFPGLANEQYF. The DNA for the CDR3 is TGCGCCAGCAGCTTTCCGGGACTAGCAAACGAGCAGTACTTC.

The chain couples TRBV2 to TRBJ1-1; possibly TRBD1 for D (6 bases). The germline gives CDR1 SNHLY, CDR2 FYNNEI. CDR3 length: 13 residues. The ends were cut back, 4 bases at V and 0 bases at J, with 6 bases in the middle. The CDR3 DNA sequence: TGTGCCAGCAGTGCAGGGGTGAACACTGAAGCTTTCTTT. This sequence encodes CASSAGVNTEAFF.

The count of this clone is one. This chain joins TRBV2 and TRBJ2-1; TRBD2 matches at 10 bases. The V and J ends lost 6 bases and 9 bases, in that order; junction bases with no gene match: 17. Germline CDR1 SNHLY, CDR2 FYNNEI. The CDR3 totals 17 residues. DNA for the CDR3: TGTGCCAGCAGCTCCCCCTCTAGCGGGAGTGGGTGGGGTGAGCAGTTCTTC. Its protein is CASSSPSSGSGWGEQFF.

V and J are TRBV7-9 and TRBJ2-5, with 9 bases aligning to TRBD2. With V trimmed by 5 bases and J by 5 bases, 6 bases remained unmatched. This CDR3 contains 14 residues. Looked up from germline, CDR1 is SEHNR and CDR2 is FQNEAQ (reference sequence). The CDR3 nucleotides read TGTGCCAGCAGCCGCGGGGGGGGCGCGGAGACCCAGTACTTC. Its translation: CASSRGGGAETQYF.

The gene calls are TRBV7-2 and TRBJ2-1; 11 bases match TRBD2. The germline CDR1 and CDR2 sequences are SGHTA and FQGNSA. J gave up 13 bases and V 1 base, and 15 bases lay outside the gene matches. The CDR3 length is 17 residues. The CDR3 sequence: CASSLVGRLAGTQSQFF. CDR3 nucleotide sequence: TGTGCCAGCAGCTTAGTAGGGAGACTAGCGGGGACTCAGAGTCAGTTCTTC.

This rearrangement joins TRBV18 to TRBJ1-2; 7 bases are a match to TRBD1. The CDR3 is 17 residues long. The V and J ends lost 3 bases and 5 bases, in that order; junction bases with no gene match: 15. The germline CDR1 and CDR2 sequences are KGHSH and LQKENI. DNA of the CDR3: TGTGCCAGCTCACCTTTCCAGGGGGTGCAATTCCGTTATGGCTACACCTTC. Protein: CASSPFQGVQFRYGYTF.

The chain uses TRBV6-1 and TRBJ2-3; 9 bases match TRBD1. The trim removed 3 bases at V and 2 bases at J, leaving 6 bases unmatched. CDR3 length equals 16 residues. Looked up from germline, CDR1 is MNHNS and CDR2 is SASEGT. For the CDR3, the DNA is TGTGCCAGCAGTGACCGGGGACAGGGAGTCACAGATACGCAGTATTTT. This codes for CASSDRGQGVTDTQYF.

V usage is TRBV2 and J usage is TRBJ1-3; the match to TRBD1 covers 7 bases. This CDR3 contains 15 residues. CDR1 is SNHLY, CDR2 FYNNEI, per germline. Germline trimming cut 4 bases from V and 0 bases from J; bases unmatched to any gene: 3. The CDR3 sequence: CASSGTGSSGNTIYF. The CDR3 nucleotides read TGTGCCAGCAGTGGGACAGGCAGCTCTGGAAACACCATATATTTT.

This chain joins TRBV19 and TRBJ1-4, with D possibly matching TRBD1 (6 bases). V gave up 8 bases and J gave up 7 bases, with 14 bases separating them. In germline, CDR1 is LNHDA, CDR2 SQIVND (reference sequence). The CDR3 has 13 amino acids. CDR3 nucleotide sequence: TGTGCCAGTTCACAGGGAGTTAGTGAAAAACTGTTTTTT. Residues: CASSQGVSEKLFF.